This TCR beta chain stems from a study of T cells in Graves' hyperthyroidism and ophthalmopathy. Diagnostic decisions used clinical symptoms, serum thyroxine and TRAb, thyroid ultrasound and orbital computed tomography. Remarks on this clonotype: What it recognizes is unknown. A much larger clone sits a single nucleotide away, making a read error possible.

CDR3 size: 14 residues. V was clipped by 3 bases and J by 6 bases; unmatched bases: 4. CDR1 is SQVTM and CDR2 is ANQGSEA in the germline V gene. Overall study results and limits: Blood also showed most of the thyroid clonotypes that were expanded above 0.001. Stable hyperthyroidism was separated from ophthalmopathy by a model based on 13 V-J features.

RNA transcripts gave rise to amplified TCR beta CDR3 regions. Carried out on the TCR CDR3, a first-round RT-PCR used the HTBI primer set. MiXCR, applied by TCRdb to the multiplex PCR reads, yields one record per CDR3 protein. The sample lists hundreds of thousands of distinct CDR3 sequences, 46% occurring once. This clonotype was sampled from a woman younger than 35 with Graves' hyperthyroidism. Input material: peripheral blood or thyroid tissue (not recorded which). J is TRBJ1-5 and V is TRBV29-1, with 11 bases fitting TRBD1. DNA for the CDR3: TGCAGCGTTGACACCGGGACAGGGGGTCAGCCCCAGCATTTT. Amino acids: CSVDTGTGGQPQHF.